The rows below give T cell receptor beta chains drawn from one sample of a study of cytotoxic CD8 clonotypes in ibrutinib-treated CLL. The repertoire was sequenced with immunoSEQ multiplex PCR; TCRdb's copy has only in-frame clones and lacks some. The table has 65,000 to 85,000 clones, 75% to 95% seen once; the top ten hold approximately 3.1%. The sample was PBMCs, taken after 12 months of ibrutinib treatment. These receptors all stem from a human donor with chronic lymphocytic leukemia. Each CDR3 is given without its conserved first and last residue. Each record gives: V gene, J gene, CDR3 protein.

TRBV19	TRBJ2-7	ATRSDLKTYEQY
TRBV9	TRBJ2-1	ASSVAGRANEQF
TRBV7-2	TRBJ2-3	ASSWGTSGKLTDTQY
TRBV30	TRBJ1-1	ACKTGGKANTEAF
TRBV30	TRBJ1-1	AWSSTGPGKAF
TRBV10-3	TRBJ2-1	AIKGRIGGSRMDEQF
TRBV7-2	TRBJ2-3	ASSLPGGAPLRTDTQY
TRBV6-5	TRBJ1-4	ASRHETAPNEKLF
TRBV5-1	TRBJ1-1	ASSLDGQGVGTEAF
TRBV4-2	TRBJ1-2	ASSPEHPPRGGYT
TRBV19	TRBJ2-3	ASSIRGSDTQY
TRBV27	TRBJ1-2	ASSPGGGYGYT
TRBV1	TRBJ1-5	TSSQDFPYSNQPQH
TRBV9	TRBJ2-5	ASSPNSRPTYTQETQY
TRBV7-9	TRBJ1-1	ASSHRTGQDATEAF
TRBV10-2	TRBJ1-2	ASSGGSRGEGFYGYT